Presented here are 25 T cell receptor beta chains from one specimen sequenced in a study of tissue T cells after allogeneic stem cell transplantation. Clones were sequenced by immunoSEQ multiplex PCR, and TCRdb holds only the in-frame ones, with some missing. This table has around 500 clones, approximately 82% appearing once. This specimen was liver tissue, taken at autopsy. These TCRs come from a female patient aged 40-69 years with steroid-refractory graft-versus-host disease after an allogeneic stem cell transplant. Some of these T cells may belong to the graft donor.

The chain uses TRBV5-1 and TRBJ2-5, with D possibly being TRBD1 (5 bases). Deletions cut 2 bases from V and 5 bases from J, with 13 bases between. CDR1 is SGHRS and CDR2 is YFSETQ in the germline V gene. The length of the CDR3 is 14 residues. Here the CDR3 DNA reads TGCGCCAGCAGCTTTCATGGGGCGATGGAGACCCAGTACTTC. It translates to CASSFHGAMETQYF.

The chain employs TRBV6-6 and TRBJ1-1, with TRBD1 as a possible D gene (6 bases). The V end lost 10 bases, the J end lost 1 base, and 22 bases lay between the germline ends. The CDR3 totals 16 residues. Germline V gene sequence: CDR1 MNHNY, CDR2 SVGAGI (reference sequence). The CDR3 coding sequence is TGTGCCACCTATGTGCAGGGGTGGTGGGCGAACACTGAAGCTTTCTTT. Encoded protein: CATYVQGWWANTEAFF.

J is TRBJ2-7 and V is TRBV6-1; 7 positions agree with TRBD2. The CDR3 contains 15 residues. V shed 3 bases and J 2 bases; nucleotides not matched to a gene: 7. CDR1 and CDR2 from the germline V gene are MNHNS and SASEGT. CDR3 coding DNA: TGTGCCAGCAGTGATTTCTCGGGGGGTGCCTACGAGCAGTACTTC. This encodes CASSDFSGGAYEQYF.

The V gene is TRBV4-2, the J gene TRBJ2-3; D gene unclear. Trimming shortened V by 0 bases and J by 4 bases, and 11 bases separated the two germline ends. Looked up from germline, CDR1 is LGHNA and CDR2 is YNFKEQ. CDR3 length equals 15 residues. The DNA of the CDR3 is TGTGCCAGCAGCCAAGATCGCCTCAGCCCAGATACGCAGTATTTT. It is translated as CASSQDRLSPDTQYF.

The chain has TRBV4-1 and TRBJ2-5; possibly TRBD1 or TRBD2 for D (5 bases each). Trimming took off 4 bases at V and 5 bases at J, with 14 bases between the two ends. The CDR3 runs to 14 residues. CDR1 and CDR2 (germline): MGHRA, YSYEKL. The CDR3 reads CASSPPGPRETQYF. CDR3 sequence (DNA): TGCGCCAGCAGCCCTCCGGGACCGCGGGAGACCCAGTACTTC.

This chain joins TRBV9 and TRBJ2-1; D not certain. Germline loops: CDR1 SGDLS, CDR2 YYNGEE. CDR3 length: 11 amino acids. The V end was cut by 4 bases, the J end by 5 bases, with 4 bases between. The CDR3 DNA reads as TGTGCCAGCAGCTTGGACAATGAGCAGTTCTTC. Translation: CASSLDNEQFF.

The V and J genes are TRBV23-1 and TRBJ2-4; no clear D. TRBV23-1 carries the ORF label, with uncertain function. The CDR3 has 12 residues. V was shortened by 3 bases and J by 6 bases, with 6 bases between the two germline ends. As DNA, the CDR3 is TGCGCCAGCAGTCAGGGCGGAAACATTCAGTACTTC. It translates to CASSQGGNIQYF.

DNA for the CDR3: TGTGCCGCCTCCCCACGGGGGCCCAGGGAGACCCAGTACTTC. It is translated as CAASPRGPRETQYF. This chain joins TRBV10-3 and TRBJ2-5; TRBD1 or TRBD2 may be the D gene (6 bases each). Per the germline V gene, CDR1 is ENHRY and CDR2 is SYGVKD. V was pared by 11 bases and J by 5 bases, with 21 bases between. CDR3 length: 14 amino acids.

J is TRBJ2-5 and V is TRBV24-1; possibly TRBD2 for D (5 bases). Germline CDR1 and CDR2: KGHDR and SFDVKD. The CDR3 loop spans 12 amino acids. V was shortened by 9 bases and J by 4 bases, with 11 bases between the two germline ends. The CDR3 sequence: CATAGIGETQYF. The CDR3 coding sequence is TGTGCCACCGCGGGCATCGGAGAGACCCAGTACTTC.

A single count supports this clone. The CDR3 DNA reads TGTGCCAGCAGTGAGAGTAGGTCTAGCGGAGCTCTCACAGATACGCAGTATTTT. Protein: CASSESRSSGALTDTQYF. The genes are TRBV2 and TRBJ2-3; 7 nucleotides agree with TRBD2. This CDR3 is built from 18 residues. The V and J ends lost 3 bases and 2 bases, in that order; junction bases with no gene match: 14. Germline values: CDR1 SNHLY, CDR2 FYNNEI.

The chain joins TRBV10-3 to TRBJ1-1; D gene unclear. Germline lookup yields CDR1 ENHRY and CDR2 SYGVKD. The CDR3 is made up of 14 amino acids. Deletions cut 5 bases from V and 0 bases from J, with 10 bases between. In nucleotides, the CDR3 is TGTGCCATCAGTCAGGAGACGGTGAACACTGAAGCTTTCTTT. Translation: CAISQETVNTEAFF.

V usage is TRBV7-8 and J usage is TRBJ2-2; 11 bases fit TRBD2. With V trimmed by 2 bases and J by 1 base, 6 bases remained unmatched. Germline assignment: CDR1 SGHVS and CDR2 FQNEAQ. The CDR3 consists of 18 residues. This CDR3 reads CASSLSRLAGKNTGELFF. For the CDR3, the DNA is TGTGCCAGCAGCTTATCACGACTAGCGGGGAAGAACACCGGGGAGCTGTTTTTT.

The chain links TRBV7-7 to TRBJ2-1; D is unresolved. The germline V gene encodes CDR1 SSHAT and CDR2 FNYEAQ (reference sequence). V dropped 2 bases and J dropped 7 bases, with 18 bases sitting between them. This CDR3 is built from 16 residues. CDR3 protein: CASSLLSGQLGNEQFF. For the CDR3, the DNA is TGTGCCAGCAGCTTATTGTCCGGGCAGCTGGGGAATGAGCAGTTCTTC.

The V and J genes are TRBV11-3 and TRBJ2-3, with TRBD2 matching 7 bases. The J segment lost 0 bases and the V segment lost 10 bases, leaving 10 bases of the junction unmatched. Germline V CDR1 and CDR2: SGHNT, YENEEA. This CDR3 is built from 15 residues. CDR3 DNA sequence: TGTGCCACCCCCTTGGGGGGGGATAGCACAGATACGCAGTATTTT. Its translation is CATPLGGDSTDTQYF.

The rearrangement uses TRBV5-1 and TRBJ2-5; the D is unclear. V was cut by 0 bases and J by 5 bases, with 8 bases left in between. The CDR3 is made up of 13 amino acids. The germline CDR1 and CDR2 sequences are SGHRS and YFSETQ. This CDR3 is CASSLVQSETQYF. The CDR3 nucleotides read TGCGCCAGCAGCTTGGTCCAGTCGGAGACCCAGTACTTC.

J is TRBJ1-1 and V is TRBV27; possibly TRBD1 for D (6 bases). Trimming removed 2 bases from V and 7 bases from J, with 11 bases in between. The germline V gene encodes CDR1 MNHEY and CDR2 SMNVEV (reference sequence). CDR3 length: 13 residues. The DNA for the CDR3 is TGTGCCAGCAGTTTAGGGACAAGACGTGAAGCTTTCTTT. Its translation: CASSLGTRREAFF.

This sequence joins TRBV4-1 and TRBJ2-2; TRBD2 matches 8 bases. CDR1 MGHRA and CDR2 YSYEKL come from the germline V gene. The V gene end was trimmed by 3 bases and the J gene end by 2 bases; junction bases not matched to a gene: 5. CDR3 length: 16 residues. The CDR3: CASSQLTSVNTGELFF. DNA for the CDR3: TGCGCCAGCAGCCAGTTGACTAGCGTTAACACCGGGGAGCTGTTTTTT.

This chain links TRBV27 with TRBJ1-2; TRBD1 matches 7 bases. Trimming took 0 bases from V and 8 from J; bases not matched to a gene: 3. The V gene's germline CDR1 is MNHEY and CDR2 SMNVEV (reference sequence). The CDR3 totals 13 residues. The DNA of the CDR3 is TGTGCCAGCAGTTTATCAGGGGGCTTAGGCTACACCTTC. This codes for CASSLSGGLGYTF.

The chain has TRBV7-9 and TRBJ1-1, with a tentative D call TRBD1 (6 bases). There are 17 residues in the CDR3. Trimming removed 1 base at V and 4 bases at J, with 19 bases between. The germline V gene has CDR1 SEHNR and CDR2 FQNEAQ (reference sequence). CDR3 protein: CASSLVQGLVGLTEAFF. The CDR3 nucleotides read TGTGCCAGCAGCTTAGTTCAGGGGCTGGTCGGTCTCACTGAAGCTTTCTTT.

This clone appeared a few times. The gene calls are TRBV10-2 and TRBJ2-1; D not certain. Trimming left V 6 bases short and J 0 bases short, with 9 bases between. The V gene's germline CDR1 is WSHSY and CDR2 SAAADI. This CDR3 has 14 residues. CDR3 nucleotides: TGCGCCAGCAGCCGTGGAAACTCCTACAATGAGCAGTTCTTC. It specifies CASSRGNSYNEQFF.

The rearrangement joins TRBV3-1 (or the pseudogene TRBV3-2) to TRBJ2-7; the D is unclear. The CDR3 consists of 12 residues. Germline CDR1 is LGHDT and CDR2 is YNNKEL (reference sequence). V was trimmed by 1 base and J by 6 bases, leaving 7 bases between them. This CDR3 is CASSQVQSEQYF. The CDR3 DNA reads TGTGCCAGCAGCCAAGTTCAGAGCGAGCAGTACTTC.

The chain employs TRBV2 and TRBJ2-7, with TRBD2 as a possible D gene (5 bases). V was clipped by 4 bases and J by 3 bases, with 19 bases between them. CDR3 length: 16 residues. Germline loops: CDR1 SNHLY, CDR2 FYNNEI. The CDR3 loop is CASSVNPGYRIYEQYF. The CDR3, as DNA: TGTGCCAGCAGTGTTAATCCGGGATACCGGATCTACGAGCAGTACTTC.

This clone was picked up a small number of times. This chain uses TRBV27 with TRBJ2-7, with 8 bases aligning to TRBD2. Germline assignment: CDR1 MNHEY and CDR2 SMNVEV (reference sequence). The CDR3 contains 15 residues. After removal of 6 bases from V and 1 base from J, the junction contained 8 bases not matched to a gene. The CDR3, as DNA: TGTGCCAGCAGACCCGGAGTAGCGGGGTCCTACGAGCAGTACTTC. Translation: CASRPGVAGSYEQYF.

This chain uses TRBV28 with TRBJ1-4; D remains ambiguous. From germline, CDR1 is MDHEN and CDR2 SYDVKM. The CDR3 is 12 residues long. Deletions cut 3 bases from V and 7 bases from J, with 6 bases between. The CDR3 bases are TGTGCCAGCAGTTTCGTAGGTGAAAAACTGTTTTTT. As protein: CASSFVGEKLFF. Complete variable domain (other parts from reference TRBV28 and TRBJ1-4): DVKVTQSSRYLVKRTGEKVFLECVQDMDHENMFWYRQDPGLGLRLIYFSYDVKMKEKGDIPEGYSVSREKKERFSLILESASTNQTSMYLCASSFVGEKLFFGSGTQLSVL.

There are a few counts of this clone. The chain uses TRBV10-3 and TRBJ2-1, with D possibly called TRBD1 or TRBD2 (5 bases each). The length of the CDR3 is 15 residues. Deletions cut 0 bases from V and 6 bases from J, with 12 bases between. Germline CDR1 and CDR2: ENHRY and SYGVKD. The CDR3 is CAISESLMRGNEQFF. Written as DNA, the CDR3 is TGTGCCATCAGTGAGTCCCTCATGAGGGGCAATGAGCAGTTCTTC.